These 24 T cell receptor beta chains were all obtained from the same sample, sequenced in a study of T cell repertoires in cytomegalovirus infection (dated by TCRdb to between 2017 and 2020). The sample's treatment or condition label is to be understood as: in vitro stimulation with specific CMV peptide epitopes to enrich CMV-specific T cells. Reads for this sample came from an Illumina HiSeq 1500. Using fastp at Q25 and MiXCR, TCRdb reprocessed the public reads and kept productive beta chains. Every distinct CDR3 protein forms one entry, paired with its most common genes and DNA. This sample is represented by approximately 990,000 distinct CDR3 sequences; about a third of them were singletons. 11% to 15% of the sample goes to the ten largest clones. These TCRs are of unknown antigen specificity. This material consisted of cultured CD8+ T cells from PBMCs, taken from culture after CMV antigen stimulation. The receptor source for this set is a human donor in good health (CMV status not recorded). Some clones in this sample may be carry-over from other donors' samples.

This clonotype was detected a few times. The chain couples TRBV7-8 to TRBJ2-3; 7 bases line up with TRBD1. The J segment lost 3 bases and the V segment lost 5 bases, leaving 14 bases of the junction unmatched. This CDR3 has 17 amino acids. Germline CDR1 reads SGHVS; CDR2 reads FQNEAQ. CDR3: CASSEPMTGPATDTQYF. The CDR3 coding sequence is TGTGCCAGCAGCGAACCCATGACAGGGCCTGCGACAGATACGCAGTATTTT.

In this sample, this clonotype turned up a few times. The chain couples TRBV12-3 or TRBV12-4 to TRBJ1-2; 9 bases match TRBD1. The CDR3 loop spans 15 amino acids. V trimming: 4 bases; J trimming: 5 bases; junction bases outside the gene matches: 8. CDR3 in DNA: TGTGCCAGCAGTTCCCCGGACAGGGGAAAATATGGCTACACCTTC. This codes for CASSSPDRGKYGYTF.

A note on this clonotype: A much larger clone is a single base away; this may be a read error. This chain links TRBV7-2 with TRBJ2-2; the D gene could be TRBD1 or TRBD2 (5 bases each). The germline gives CDR1 SGHTA, CDR2 FQGNSA. The length of the CDR3 is 15 residues. As DNA, the CDR3 is TGTGCCAGCAACTTAGATGGGGGGAACACCGGGGAGCTGTTTTTT. It is translated as CASNLDGGNTGELFF. The whole variable domain, filled in from reference TRBV7-2 and TRBJ2-2, reads GAGVSQSPSNKVTEKGKDVELRCDPISGHTALYWYRQSLGQGLEFLIYFQGNSAPDKSGLPSDRFSAERTGGSVSTLTIQRTQQEDSAVYLCASNLDGGNTGELFFGEGSRLTVL.

The chain joins TRBV6-5 to TRBJ2-1; 15 bases agree with TRBD2. Germline V CDR1 and CDR2: MNHEY, SVGAGI. The ends lost 6 bases at V and 4 bases at J; junction bases unmatched: 19. There are 21 residues in the CDR3. The DNA of the CDR3 is TGTGCCAGCAGCCCGCTCTCCGCCGGGACTAGCGGGGGGAGCTCGTACAATGAGCAGTTCTTC. Translating it yields CASSPLSAGTSGGSSYNEQFF.

The V call is TRBV12-3 or TRBV12-4, the J call TRBJ2-5, with D perhaps assigned TRBD1 or TRBD2 (5 bases each). This CDR3 spans 14 amino acids. With 3 bases removed from V and 5 bases from J, the gap between germline ends came to 13 bases. This chain's CDR3 is CASSLEVGTETQYF. The CDR3, as DNA: TGTGCCAGCAGTTTGGAGGTGGGGACGGAGACCCAGTACTTC.

V gene TRBV27 combines with J gene TRBJ2-7; 8 bases are shared with TRBD1. The germline V gene has CDR1 MNHEY and CDR2 SMNVEV (reference sequence). This CDR3 region has 15 residues. The J segment lost 0 bases and the V segment lost 4 bases, leaving 5 bases of the junction unmatched. The CDR3, as DNA: TGTGCCAGCAGTTGGGGACAGGAGAGCTCCTACGAGCAGTACTTC. Its translation is CASSWGQESSYEQYF.

Concerning this clonotype itself: A much larger clone differs from this one at a single base, so this may be a read error. The chain recombines TRBV7-6 with TRBJ2-7; 7 bases fit TRBD1. After removal of 4 bases from V and 3 bases from J, the junction contained 6 bases not matched to a gene. The CDR3 has 14 residues. The germline V gene encodes CDR1 SGHVS and CDR2 FNYEAQ. CDR3 residues: CASSSTGTVYEQYF. The CDR3, as DNA: TGTGCCAGCAGCTCAACCGGGACAGTCTACGAGCAGTACTTC.

This clonotype was picked up a small number of times. The J gene is TRBJ2-5, the V gene TRBV27; 9 positions agree with TRBD2. This CDR3 spans 17 amino acids. V was clipped by 2 bases and J by 0 bases; unmatched bases: 7. Germline assignment: CDR1 MNHEY and CDR2 SMNVEV (reference sequence). The CDR3 spells CASSLQGAGGYQETQYF. In DNA form, the CDR3 reads TGTGCCAGCAGTTTACAAGGGGCGGGGGGGTACCAAGAGACCCAGTACTTC.

The chain joins TRBV6-8 to TRBJ1-1; D is unclear. Per germline, CDR1 MNHGY and CDR2 SAAAGT. There are 15 residues in the CDR3. V lost 2 bases and J 2 bases, leaving 12 bases between the germline ends. This CDR3 reads CASSYGIWDNTEAFF. The CDR3 coding sequence is TGTGCCAGCAGTTACGGCATCTGGGATAACACTGAAGCTTTCTTT.

The chain has TRBV28 and TRBJ2-4; the D is unclear. This CDR3 spans 14 amino acids. Trimming shortened V by 2 bases and J by 9 bases, and 14 bases separated the two germline ends. Germline CDR1 is MDHEN and CDR2 is SYDVKM. CDR3 sequence (DNA): TGTGCCAGCAGTTTACGCACAGTAAAGGGCATTCAGTACTTC. Translation: CASSLRTVKGIQYF.

This clonotype occurred a few times. The chain couples TRBV19 to TRBJ1-1; D remains unclear. Trimming pared 8 bases from V and 0 bases from J, leaving 16 bases between. Germline values: CDR1 LNHDA, CDR2 SQIVND (reference sequence). The CDR3 loop spans 15 amino acids. CDR3 sequence: CASHPRLGVNTEAFF. CDR3 DNA: TGTGCCAGTCACCCGAGGCTCGGGGTGAACACTGAAGCTTTCTTT.

This chain links TRBV5-4 with TRBJ2-1, with TRBD2 identical over 11 bases. CDR1 is SGHNT and CDR2 is YYREEE in the germline V gene (reference sequence). This CDR3 has 16 amino acids. V gave up 1 base and J gave up 5 bases; unmatched junction bases: 5. In DNA form, the CDR3 reads TGTGCCAGCAGCTTGTCATTTAGCGGGGGGGACAATGAGCAGTTCTTC. Protein: CASSLSFSGGDNEQFF.

This clonotype came up once. This chain joins TRBV20-1 and TRBJ2-1; 12 nucleotides align to TRBD2. CDR1 is DFQATT, CDR2 SNEGSKA, per germline (reference sequence). Germline trimming cut 1 base from V and 8 bases from J; bases unmatched to any gene: 3. The CDR3 sequence is 14 residues long. CDR3: CSARGLAGVYEQFF. DNA of the CDR3: TGCAGTGCTAGAGGACTAGCGGGGGTCTATGAGCAGTTCTTC.

This clonotype was seen repeatedly, ten times or more. V is TRBV7-2 and J is TRBJ2-3; D might be TRBD1 (6 bases). The CDR3 covers 15 residues. The germline CDR1 and CDR2 sequences are SGHTA and FQGNSA. The germline V and J ends were trimmed by 3 bases and 6 bases, with 16 bases remaining between them. CDR3 in DNA: TGTGCCAGCAGCTTTGGTGGCATCCAGGGGGATACGCAGTATTTT. This sequence encodes CASSFGGIQGDTQYF.

This chain joins TRBV27 and TRBJ2-1; D is possibly TRBD1 (6 bases). The CDR3 totals 15 residues. The V gene's germline CDR1 is MNHEY and CDR2 SMNVEV (reference sequence). Trimming took 0 bases from V and 10 from J, leaving 16 bases between them. The CDR3 DNA sequence: TGTGCCAGCAGTTTATCAGGGGGATCTTTGTGGGAGCAGTTCTTC. Its translation: CASSLSGGSLWEQFF.

This chain connects TRBV27 to TRBJ2-5, with TRBD1 matching 10 bases. Germline values: CDR1 MNHEY, CDR2 SMNVEV (reference sequence). The J segment lost 3 bases and the V segment lost 3 bases, leaving 7 bases of the junction unmatched. The length of the CDR3 is 16 residues. The CDR3 sequence: CASSFITGTGEETQYF. CDR3 sequence (DNA): TGTGCCAGCAGTTTTATAACCGGGACAGGGGAAGAGACCCAGTACTTC.

The sample holds a few counts of this clonotype. The J gene is TRBJ2-7, the V gene TRBV6-1, with D perhaps TRBD2 (5 bases). Trimming pared 5 bases from V and 6 bases from J, leaving 17 bases between. The CDR3 has 14 residues. CDR1 and CDR2 from the germline V gene are MNHNS and SASEGT. CDR3 nucleotide sequence: TGTGCCAGCAGTTACCAATCTTCTCGGGGCGAGCAGTACTTC. It codes for CASSYQSSRGEQYF.

The chain is built from TRBV24-1 and TRBJ1-1; perhaps TRBD1 as D (5 bases). The germline V gene encodes CDR1 KGHDR and CDR2 SFDVKD. The CDR3 spans 15 residues. Trimming removed 4 bases at V and 6 bases at J, with 17 bases between. In DNA form, the CDR3 reads TGTGCCACCAGTGAAACCGGGGCCGGGGACTCTGAAGCTTTCTTT. Amino acids: CATSETGAGDSEAFF.

The chain recombines TRBV12-3 or TRBV12-4 with TRBJ1-2; D call uncertain. Trimming removed 5 bases from V and 5 bases from J, with 15 bases in between. This CDR3 has 14 amino acids. The CDR3 protein is CASSPTDNEYGYTF. DNA for the CDR3: TGTGCCAGCAGTCCCACCGACAATGAGTATGGCTACACCTTC.

This clonotype was observed a few times. The rearrangement joins TRBV7-6 to TRBJ2-2, with 8 bases lining up with TRBD1. This CDR3 is built from 14 residues. The trim removed 3 bases at V and 4 bases at J, leaving 1 base unmatched. Germline V lookup: CDR1 SGHVS, CDR2 FNYEAQ. As DNA, the CDR3 is TGTGCCAGCAGCTTCCAGGGGGCCACCGGGGAGCTGTTTTTT. It is translated as CASSFQGATGELFF.

Points on this clonotype: The junction does not match germline at one end; this may be a read error. This chain links TRBV6-1 with TRBJ2-3, with a possible D match to TRBD1 (6 bases). CDR1 MNHNS and CDR2 SASEGT come from the germline V gene. The CDR3 contains 18 residues. The CDR3, as DNA: TGTGCCAGCGGTGAAGCCGTAGGGGGATGGTTAGGCACAGATACGCAGTATTTT. Amino acid sequence: CASGEAVGGWLGTDTQYF.

The gene calls are TRBV7-9 and TRBJ1-1; D remains unclear. The CDR3 spans 12 residues. V was shortened by 4 bases and J by 8 bases, with 11 bases between the two germline ends. Germline lookup yields CDR1 SEHNR and CDR2 FQNEAQ (reference sequence). The CDR3 DNA reads as TGTGCCAGCAGCTCATGGGGAAGGGAAGCTTTCTTT. It codes for CASSSWGREAFF. Looking up the rest from reference TRBV7-9 and TRBJ1-1 gives the full variable domain: DTGVSQNPRHKITKRGQNVTFRCDPISEHNRLYWYRQTLGQGPEFLTYFQNEAQLEKSRLLSDRFSAERPKGSFSTLEIQRTEQGDSAMYLCASSSWGREAFFGQGTRLTVV.

The rearrangement joins TRBV28 to TRBJ2-1, with D possibly TRBD2 on 6 matching bases. Trimming left V 2 bases short and J 4 bases short, with 24 bases between. There are 19 residues in the CDR3. In germline, CDR1 is MDHEN, CDR2 SYDVKM. The CDR3 region is CASSLDRTAPGLDYNEQFF. The CDR3 DNA follows: TGTGCCAGCAGTTTAGATCGCACTGCCCCGGGACTGGATTACAATGAGCAGTTCTTC. The complete variable domain, with remaining parts taken from reference TRBV28 and TRBJ2-1, reads DVKVTQSSRYLVKRTGEKVFLECVQDMDHENMFWYRQDPGLGLRLIYFSYDVKMKEKGDIPEGYSVSREKKERFSLILESASTNQTSMYLCASSLDRTAPGLDYNEQFFGPGTRLTVL.

The chain couples TRBV2 to TRBJ1-5; unclear D gene. The CDR3 is 15 amino acids. The germline V gene encodes CDR1 SNHLY and CDR2 FYNNEI. V was pared by 3 bases and J by 5 bases, with 14 bases between. This CDR3 reads CASSDDRESYQPQHF. The CDR3, as DNA: TGTGCCAGCAGTGATGACCGGGAGTCTTATCAGCCCCAGCATTTT.